This TCR beta chain stems from a study of T cells in Graves' hyperthyroidism and ophthalmopathy. The source material, RNA transcripts, was used to amplify TCR beta CDR3 regions. First-round RT-PCR with HTBI primers amplified the TCR CDR3 region. TCRdb re-analysed the multiplex PCR reads in MiXCR, keeping a single row per CDR3 protein. This table holds about 290,000 distinct CDR3 sequences, approximately 17% found once. Based on clinical symptoms, serum thyroxine and TRAb, thyroid ultrasound and orbital computed tomography, diagnoses were reached. The sample holds a few counts of this clonotype. Its antigen is not identified. This CDR3 has 13 residues. The V gene's germline CDR1 is SGHNT and CDR2 YYREEE (reference sequence). Trimming left V 1 base short and J 5 bases short, with 10 bases between. Study results and caveats: Among clonotypes expanded in thyroid above 0.001, most were also found in blood. Ophthalmopathy cases were set apart from stable hyperthyroidism by a 13 V-J model. In validation, the model predicted ophthalmopathy. These predictions came a median about 6 months before onset.

Sequenced input: blood. This sequence was found in a woman aged 55-70 years with Graves' ophthalmopathy. J is TRBJ2-7 and V is TRBV5-4; possibly TRBD2 for D (5 bases). This CDR3 reads CASSLSVSDEQYF. The CDR3 DNA reads as TGTGCCAGCAGCTTGTCGGTTAGCGACGAGCAGTACTTC.